This is a list of T cell receptor beta chains from one sample in a study of shared clonotypes between healthy human individuals. Repertoires were generated with immunoSEQ multiplex PCR, while TCRdb's copy carries only in-frame clones and drops some. Counted here are approximately 810,000 clones, about 91% occurring once; the ten biggest clones make up approximately 25%. Sequencing was performed on naive CD8+ T cells sorted from blood. These TCRs come from a man in his thirties or forties in good health. Each CDR3 is given with its conserved first and last residue. Each record gives: J gene, CDR3 length, D gene, clone size, V gene, CDR3 protein, CDR3 DNA. A D gene is named only where the DNA matches it firmly. The size of a clone is reported for some rows only, either as once, few or many, or as a class for expanded clones.

>TRBJ2-7|14|-|once|TRBV28
CASSFSDRRGEQYF
TGTGCCAGCAGTTTTTCCGACCGTAGGGGCGAGCAGTACTTC
>TRBJ1-1|13|-|-|TRBV29-1
CSVEGEWGTEAFF
TGCAGCGTTGAGGGGGAGTGGGGCACTGAAGCTTTCTTT
>TRBJ2-1|15|-|-|TRBV11-2
CASSFAEAAYNEQFF
TGTGCCAGCAGCTTCGCGGAAGCTGCCTACAATGAGCAGTTCTTC
>TRBJ2-1|16|TRBD2|-|TRBV4-1
CASTQTSASSYNEQFF
TGCGCCAGCACCCAGACTAGCGCGAGCTCCTACAATGAGCAGTTCTTC
>TRBJ2-7|15|-|-|TRBV27
CASSFSGELHYEQYF
TGTGCCAGCAGTTTTTCAGGGGAGCTCCACTACGAGCAGTACTTC
>TRBJ2-3|16|TRBD2|once|TRBV6-5
CASSYSREAGEDTQYF
TGTGCCAGCAGTTACTCGCGTGAAGCGGGAGAGGATACGCAGTATTTT
>TRBJ1-5|15|-|-|TRBV15
CATSRVVDGPHPQHF
TGTGCCACCAGCAGAGTGGTAGACGGACCTCATCCCCAGCATTTT
>TRBJ2-1|16|TRBD1|-|TRBV7-6
CASSLVGTGGPNEQFF
TGTGCCAGCAGCTTAGTTGGGACAGGGGGACCCAATGAGCAGTTCTTC
>TRBJ2-1|17|TRBD1|-|TRBV9
CASSVDTSGQGFGEQFF
TGTGCCAGCAGCGTAGACACCTCGGGACAGGGGTTCGGTGAGCAGTTCTTC
>TRBJ1-2|13|TRBD1|-|TRBV6-5
CASTPGTAYGYTF
TGTGCCAGCACCCCCGGGACAGCCTATGGCTACACCTTC
>TRBJ2-7|13|TRBD1|-|TRBV13
CASSLGGGSEQYF
TGTGCCAGCAGCTTAGGAGGGGGCAGCGAGCAGTACTTC
>TRBJ1-2|15|TRBD1|-|TRBV7-9
CASSETWDRDAGYTF
TGTGCCAGCAGCGAGACCTGGGACAGGGACGCTGGCTACACCTTC
>TRBJ2-5|15|-|-|TRBV7-6
CASSRIRDGWETQYF
TGTGCCAGCAGCCGAATCAGGGATGGGTGGGAGACCCAGTACTTC
>TRBJ2-5|14|-|-|TRBV27
CASSLLGEGETQYF
TGTGCCAGCAGTTTACTAGGCGAGGGAGAGACCCAGTACTTC
>TRBJ2-1|14|TRBD2|-|TRBV6-5
CASSYTSATGEQFF
TGTGCCAGCAGTTATACTAGCGCGACGGGTGAGCAGTTCTTC
>TRBJ2-1|13|-|once|TRBV6-5
CASSDPSYNEQFF
TGTGCCAGCAGTGACCCCTCCTACAATGAGCAGTTCTTC
>TRBJ2-7|17|-|-|TRBV11-2
CASSLVEPGVSSYEQYF
TGTGCCAGCAGCTTAGTCGAGCCGGGAGTCAGCTCCTACGAGCAGTACTTC
>TRBJ2-1|15|-|-|TRBV9
CASSPSGDWDNEQFF
TGTGCCAGCAGCCCCAGCGGAGATTGGGATAATGAGCAGTTCTTC
>TRBJ1-2|14|-|-|TRBV7-9
CASSRRGRIDGYTF
TGTGCCAGCAGCCGCAGGGGCAGGATCGATGGCTACACCTTC
>TRBJ1-3|15|-|-|TRBV2
CASRNPDVSGNTIYF
TGTGCCAGCAGGAATCCGGATGTCTCTGGAAACACCATATATTTT
>TRBJ1-2|16|TRBD1|-|TRBV2
CASNSGDRVWLYGYTF
TGTGCCAGCAACAGTGGCGACAGGGTATGGTTGTATGGCTACACCTTC
>TRBJ2-1|17|TRBD2|-|TRBV5-6
CASSLTSGRARYNEQFF
TGTGCCAGCAGCTTGACTAGCGGGAGGGCCAGGTACAATGAGCAGTTCTTC
>TRBJ2-7|15|TRBD2|-|TRBV5-1
CASQMGTSGSYEQYF
TGCGCCAGCCAGATGGGGACTAGCGGCTCCTACGAGCAGTACTTC
>TRBJ2-7|13|TRBD2|-|TRBV7-6
CASSRNPGGEQYF
TGTGCCAGCAGTCGAAACCCGGGAGGGGAGCAGTACTTC
>TRBJ2-7|15|TRBD2|-|TRBV5-6
CASSWWASGVYEQYF
TGTGCCAGCAGCTGGTGGGCTAGCGGGGTTTACGAGCAGTACTTC
>TRBJ2-1|13|-|-|TRBV27
CASSLDRFSGQFF
TGTGCCAGCAGTTTAGATCGCTTTTCGGGGCAGTTCTTC
>TRBJ2-1|15|TRBD2|-|TRBV7-9
CASSFETSGVYEQFF
TGTGCCAGCAGCTTCGAGACTAGCGGGGTCTATGAGCAGTTCTTC
>TRBJ2-7|16|-|-|TRBV15
CATSNNPGTLSYEQYF
TGTGCCACCAGCAACAACCCCGGGACGTTATCCTACGAGCAGTACTTC
>TRBJ1-1|15|-|-|TRBV11-2
CASNKIGGEDTEAFF
TGTGCCAGCAACAAAATAGGGGGAGAGGACACTGAAGCTTTCTTT
>TRBJ2-1|15|TRBD2|once|TRBV7-9
CASSLSGSSYNEQFF
TGTGCCAGCAGCTTAAGCGGGAGTTCCTACAATGAGCAGTTCTTC
>TRBJ2-1|13|-|-|TRBV19
CASSIGRLVEQFF
TGTGCCAGTAGTATAGGCCGGCTAGTCGAGCAGTTCTTC
>TRBJ2-7|16|TRBD1|once|TRBV7-9
CASSGAGGQGEFEQYF
TGTGCCAGCAGCGGCGCCGGGGGACAGGGGGAGTTTGAGCAGTACTTC
>TRBJ2-2|15|TRBD1|-|TRBV27
CASAIGTAFTGELFF
TGTGCCAGCGCAATCGGGACAGCCTTCACCGGGGAGCTGTTTTTT
>TRBJ2-7|11|-|-|TRBV2
CALIGGYEQYF
TGTGCATTGATCGGAGGCTACGAGCAGTACTTC
>TRBJ2-7|11|-|-|TRBV28
CASDSTYEQYF
TGTGCCAGTGACAGTACCTACGAGCAGTACTTC
>TRBJ2-7|15|-|-|TRBV6-1
CASRPVLTGSYEQYF
TGTGCCAGCAGGCCGGTCTTGACAGGCTCCTACGAGCAGTACTTC
>TRBJ2-1|16|-|-|TRBV29-1
CSVEFLAIGSYNEQFF
TGCAGCGTTGAGTTCCTAGCTATAGGGTCCTACAATGAGCAGTTCTTC
>TRBJ2-2|18|TRBD2|-|TRBV5-5
CASSPTSGSWTNTGELFF
TGTGCCAGCAGCCCGACTAGCGGGAGTTGGACGAACACCGGGGAGCTGTTTTTT